This is a list of T cell receptor beta chains from one sample in a study of Graves' ophthalmopathy and Graves' hyperthyroidism. TCRdb re-called the multiplex PCR reads through MiXCR, storing one row per CDR3 protein. The sample includes 340,000 or so distinct CDR3 sequences, around a sixth seen only once; the top ten take about 12%. The sample was peripheral blood. These receptors all come from an adult man with Graves' ophthalmopathy. The CDR3 runs from the conserved cysteine through the conserved F or W. D genes are given only for firm matches. Clone size, where shown, is once, few, many, or a class for clones that have expanded.

>12|.|many|TRBV27|TRBJ1-1
CASRRGPTEAFF
TGTGCCAGCAGACGGGGGCCCACTGAAGCTTTCTTT
>14|.|many|TRBV6-5|TRBJ1-1
CASSYDSPNTEAFF
TGTGCCAGCAGTTACGACAGTCCGAACACTGAAGCTTTCTTT
>11|.|many|TRBV6-2/TRBV6-3|TRBJ2-7
CASRSGYEQYF
TGTGCCAGCAGGTCAGGTTACGAGCAGTACTTC
>20|.|many|TRBV2|TRBJ2-5
CASALRFSLRGWTEQETQYF
TGTGCCAGCGCCCTCAGGTTTTCGTTGCGAGGCTGGACAGAGCAAGAGACCCAGTACTTC
>15|TRBD2|many|TRBV6-1|TRBJ2-2
CASRRTSGIPGELFF
TGTGCCAGCAGGCGGACTAGCGGGATCCCCGGGGAGCTGTTTTTT
>12|.|many|TRBV2|TRBJ2-1
CASSDTGDEQFF
TGTGCCAGCAGCGATACGGGAGATGAGCAGTTCTTC
>15|.|many|TRBV6-2/TRBV6-3|TRBJ2-7
CASILRQGAPYEQYF
TGTGCCAGCATCCTACGCCAAGGGGCCCCCTACGAGCAGTACTTC
>19|TRBD2|few|TRBV11-2|TRBJ2-2
CASSPTPGTSGRSTGKLFF
TGTGCCAGCAGCCCGACCCCAGGGACTAGCGGGAGGTCCACCGGGAAGCTGTTTTTT
>14|.|many|TRBV7-8|TRBJ1-2
CASSLGSHVYGYTF
TGTGCCAGCAGCTTAGGCTCACACGTCTATGGCTACACCTTC
>15|.|.|TRBV12-3/TRBV12-4|TRBJ1-1
CASTVGGGGNTEAFF
TGTGCCAGCACCGTCGGAGGGGGAGGGAACACTGAAGCTTTCTTT
>16|TRBD2|many|TRBV7-2|TRBJ2-3
CASSFGAGAGTDTQYF
TGTGCCAGCAGCTTTGGAGCGGGAGCTGGCACAGATACGCAGTATTTT
>15|TRBD1|many|TRBV29-1|TRBJ1-1
CSVAPGTGRNTEAFF
TGCAGCGTTGCCCCCGGGACAGGGAGAAACACTGAAGCTTTCTTT
>15|.|many|TRBV27|TRBJ1-6
CASSLKDSTLSPLHF
TGTGCCAGCAGTTTAAAGGACAGTACTCTTTCACCCCTCCACTTT
>19|.|many|TRBV11-3|TRBJ2-5
CASSLVGGGFGGPQETQYF
TGTGCCAGCAGCTTAGTTGGTGGGGGGTTTGGTGGCCCCCAAGAGACCCAGTACTTC
>15|.|many|TRBV28|TRBJ2-7
CASRSYSSGEYEQYF
TGTGCCAGCAGAAGCTATAGCAGCGGAGAGTACGAGCAGTACTTC
>15|.|many|TRBV10-3|TRBJ2-7
CAISESGRNSYEQYF
TGTGCCATCAGTGAGTCGGGCAGAAACTCCTACGAGCAGTACTTC
>17|.|many|TRBV19|TRBJ1-5
CASRGRTAQASNQPQHF
TGTGCCAGTAGAGGTAGGACAGCCCAAGCTAGCAATCAGCCCCAGCATTTT
>12|.|many|TRBV30|TRBJ1-1
CAWSVEDTEAFF
TGTGCCTGGAGTGTAGAGGACACTGAAGCTTTCTTT
>14|.|many|TRBV24-1|TRBJ1-3
CATSGGPGADTIYF
TGTGCCACCAGCGGAGGTCCGGGCGCTGACACCATATATTTT
>15|.|many|TRBV7-2|TRBJ1-1
CASSSLVRGATEAFF
TGTGCCAGCAGCTCCCTCGTGCGGGGGGCCACTGAAGCTTTCTTT
>15|.|many|TRBV5-1|TRBJ1-1
CASSSTGRMNTEAFF
TGCGCCAGCAGCTCAACGGGACGGATGAACACTGAAGCTTTCTTT
>14|.|many|TRBV12-3/TRBV12-4|TRBJ2-7
CASSLRAPPYEQYF
TGTGCCAGCAGTTTAAGGGCTCCACCCTACGAGCAGTACTTC
>16|TRBD2|many|TRBV6-1|TRBJ2-7
CASSEQTASGGGEQYF
TGTGCCAGCAGTGAACAAACGGCTAGCGGGGGCGGGGAGCAGTACTTC
>13|TRBD1|.|TRBV12-3/TRBV12-4|TRBJ2-5
CAGRQTGVWPQYF
TGTGCCGGCAGGCAGACAGGGGTTTGGCCCCAGTACTTC
>16|TRBD1|.|TRBV20-1|TRBJ1-5
CSATRDRVMGDQPQHF
TGCAGTGCCACCCGGGACAGGGTGATGGGGGATCAGCCCCAGCATTTT
>14|.|many|TRBV6-5|TRBJ1-1
CASSYSGTITEAFF
TGTGCCAGCAGTTACTCCGGCACCATCACTGAAGCTTTCTTT
>13|TRBD1|many|TRBV12-3/TRBV12-4|TRBJ1-2
CASSKQGAQGYTF
TGTGCCAGCAGTAAACAGGGGGCGCAGGGCTACACCTTC
>14|.|many|TRBV27|TRBJ1-4
CASSLRHTNEKLFF
TGTGCCAGCAGTCTGAGACATACTAATGAAAAACTGTTTTTT
>15|TRBD1|many|TRBV27|TRBJ1-5
CASSSHLGPGGPQHF
TGTGCCAGCAGTTCCCACCTAGGGCCAGGGGGGCCCCAGCATTTT
>14|.|many|TRBV11-2|TRBJ2-2
CASSGLRGTGELFF
TGTGCCAGCAGTGGGCTAAGGGGAACCGGGGAGCTGTTTTTT
>14|.|.|TRBV11-2|TRBJ1-2
CASSLLGQGNGYTF
TGTGCCAGCAGCTTATTAGGGCAGGGGAATGGCTACACCTTC
>17|.|many|TRBV11-2|TRBJ1-5
CASSPLSQRVGDQPQHF
TGTGCCAGCAGCCCTTTATCCCAGCGAGTGGGGGATCAGCCCCAGCATTTT
>14|.|many|TRBV11-2|TRBJ2-7
CATQVADYSYEQYF
TGTGCCACACAAGTCGCGGATTACTCCTACGAGCAGTACTTC
>16|.|.|TRBV28|TRBJ1-1
CASSKSLGRLGTEAFF
TGTGCCAGCAGCAAATCCTTGGGCAGACTGGGCACTGAAGCTTTCTTT
>14|.|many|TRBV7-9|TRBJ2-5
CASSYVLGAETQYF
TGTGCCAGCAGCTACGTTCTAGGGGCAGAGACCCAGTACTTC
>14|.|many|TRBV5-1|TRBJ1-6
CASSITGNQSPLHF
TGCGCCAGCAGCATAACAGGCAACCAATCACCCCTCCACTTT
>14|.|many|TRBV24-1|TRBJ2-5
CATSDLFSQETQYF
TGTGCCACCAGTGATTTATTTAGCCAAGAGACCCAGTACTTC
>15|TRBD1|many|TRBV20-1|TRBJ1-5
CSARDDRGASQPQHF
TGCAGTGCTAGAGACGACAGGGGTGCAAGTCAGCCCCAGCATTTT
>15|TRBD2|.|TRBV6-5|TRBJ2-5
CASSWAVAGGETQYF
TGTGCCAGCAGTTGGGCGGTAGCGGGAGGAGAGACCCAGTACTTC
>15|.|many|TRBV7-2|TRBJ1-6
CASSLLGTGNSPLHF
TGTGCCAGCAGCTTACTTGGAACGGGTAATTCACCCCTCCACTTT
>15|.|many|TRBV20-1|TRBJ1-5
CSARDRARGGQPQHF
TGCAGTGCTAGAGATAGGGCCCGGGGAGGGCAGCCCCAGCATTTT
>14|TRBD1|many|TRBV2|TRBJ1-5
CATRGTGPHQPQHF
TGTGCTACAAGGGGGACAGGGCCACATCAGCCCCAGCATTTT
>13|.|many|TRBV5-1|TRBJ2-5
CASSRLSQETQYF
TGCGCCAGCAGTCGTTTAAGTCAAGAGACCCAGTACTTC
>14|.|many|TRBV6-5|TRBJ2-5
CASSYSNREETQYF
TGTGCCAGCAGTTACTCGAACCGGGAAGAGACCCAGTACTTC
>14|TRBD1|many|TRBV6-5|TRBJ1-6
CASGRDRGSSPLHF
TGTGCCAGTGGTAGGGACAGGGGTAGTTCACCCCTCCACTTT
>20|TRBD2|many|TRBV11-2|TRBJ2-5
CASSFHPILAGGPSQETQYF
TGTGCCAGCAGCTTCCACCCCATACTCGCGGGAGGGCCTAGCCAAGAGACCCAGTACTTC
>14|TRBD1|many|TRBV12-3/TRBV12-4|TRBJ1-2
CASSLGQGWGGYTF
TGTGCCAGCAGTTTAGGACAGGGCTGGGGTGGCTACACCTTC
>14|TRBD1|many|TRBV28|TRBJ2-7
CASSSGQGRKDQYF
TGTGCCAGCAGCTCCGGACAGGGGCGCAAGGATCAGTACTTC
>13|.|many|TRBV24-1|TRBJ2-5
CATSDPGEETQYF
TGTGCCACCAGTGACCCAGGGGAGGAGACCCAGTACTTC